These 21 T cell receptor beta chains originate from one sample sequenced in a study of sequential checkpoint blockade in melanoma (dated by TCRdb to 2018 to 2020). Receptors were amplified or captured by the immunoSEQ multiplex PCR assay. TCRdb's version of the immuneACCESS table is confined to in-frame rearrangements and falls short of the full clone set. An unresolved V gene accounts for under half of the shortfall where checked; the remainder is of unknown origin. The sample records under 20,000 clones, 60% to 75% of which are singletons. Roughly an eighth of the sample belongs to the ten largest clones. Interpreted using the paper, the treatment or condition label stands for: randomized to nivolumab then ipilimumab (arm A) or the reverse (arm B). This sample comprised CD8+ T cells sorted from blood (inferred from file names), obtained from a patient given nivolumab and ipilimumab in sequence. The source is a human donor with melanoma.

This clone has just one count. This chain links TRBV4-3 with TRBJ1-1, with TRBD1 matching 7 bases. The CDR3 has 14 amino acids. The germline V gene has CDR1 LGHNA and CDR2 YSLEER. V lost 1 base, J lost 1 base, and 0 bases stayed unmatched. Here the CDR3 reads CASSQGDRNTEAFF. CDR3 coding DNA: TGCGCCAGCAGCCAAGGGGACAGGAACACTGAAGCTTTCTTT.

This rearrangement joins TRBV9 to TRBJ2-7, with D tentatively TRBD1 (6 bases). The germline V gene has CDR1 SGDLS and CDR2 YYNGEE. V was pared by 3 bases and J by 1 base, with 14 bases between. This CDR3 contains 15 residues. CDR3 protein: CASSAALGTSYEQYF. Here the CDR3 DNA reads TGTGCCAGCAGCGCCGCTTTAGGGACATCCTACGAGCAGTACTTC.

This rearrangement joins TRBV25-1 to TRBJ1-1; tentative D call: TRBD1 (6 bases). This CDR3 spans 15 amino acids. V lost 1 base to trimming and J lost 5 bases, with 14 bases between them. Per the germline V gene, CDR1 is MGHDK and CDR2 is SYGVNS. The DNA of the CDR3 is TGTGCCAGCAGTGAATCAATGGGGGCCGGTACTGAAGCTTTCTTT. The encoded protein is CASSESMGAGTEAFF.

The chain recombines TRBV19 with TRBJ2-5, with 7 bases aligning to TRBD2. This CDR3 is 12 amino acids long. Germline V gene data show CDR1 as LNHDA and CDR2 as SQIVND (reference sequence). The J segment lost 5 bases and the V segment lost 4 bases, leaving 1 base of the junction unmatched. This CDR3 reads CASSTGGETQYF. CDR3 DNA: TGTGCCAGTAGTACCGGGGGGGAGACCCAGTACTTC. Variable domain in full (rest from reference TRBV19 and TRBJ2-5): DGGITQSPKYLFRKEGQNVTLSCEQNLNHDAMYWYRQDPGQGLRLIYYSQIVNDFQKGDIAEGYSVSREKKESFPLTVTSAQKNPTAFYLCASSTGGETQYFGPGTRLLVL.

V usage is TRBV6-5 and J usage is TRBJ2-3, with D unresolved. Trimming pared 6 bases from V and 0 bases from J, leaving 13 bases between. In germline, CDR1 is MNHEY, CDR2 SVGAGI. The CDR3 is 15 residues long. In nucleotides, the CDR3 is TGTGCCAGCAGCTGGTCCCTGAGTAGCACAGATACGCAGTATTTT. Translation: CASSWSLSSTDTQYF.

This rearrangement joins TRBV6-6 to TRBJ2-1; the D gene is possibly TRBD2 (6 bases). The CDR3 extends over 13 amino acids. The germline V gene encodes CDR1 MNHNY and CDR2 SVGAGI (reference sequence). The ends were cut back, 6 bases at V and 7 bases at J, with 13 bases in the middle. The CDR3 coding sequence is TGTGCCAGCAGCCAGCCAGGGAGGAATGAGCAGTTCTTC. This gives the protein CASSQPGRNEQFF.

J is TRBJ2-2 and V is TRBV5-1; 12 bases fit TRBD2. Germline values: CDR1 SGHRS, CDR2 YFSETQ. J gave up 3 bases and V 4 bases, and 4 bases lay outside the gene matches. The CDR3 sequence is 16 residues long. In DNA form, the CDR3 reads TGCGCCAGCAGCCATACTAGCGGGGGGTACACCGGGGAGCTGTTTTTT. Amino acids: CASSHTSGGYTGELFF.

The genes are TRBV2 and TRBJ2-7; 13 bases agree with TRBD2. Germline V gene data show CDR1 as SNHLY and CDR2 as FYNNEI. CDR3 length: 15 amino acids. V shed 4 bases and J 3 bases; nucleotides not matched to a gene: 3. Written as DNA, the CDR3 is TGTGCCAGCAGTGGTTGGACTAGCGGGAGCTACGAGCAGTACTTC. Its protein is CASSGWTSGSYEQYF.

This clone was recorded a few times. The sample carries other DNA sequences with the same CDR3. The rearrangement links TRBV7-9 to TRBJ2-1, with TRBD2 matching over 11 bases. Germline trimming cut 5 bases from V and 3 bases from J; bases unmatched to any gene: 3. The germline V gene has CDR1 SEHNR and CDR2 FQNEAQ (reference sequence). The CDR3 is 15 residues long. CDR3 coding DNA: TGTGCCAGCAGCCCAACTAGCGGGGGCTACAATGAGCAGTTCTTC. This codes for CASSPTSGGYNEQFF.

This rearrangement joins TRBV5-6 to TRBJ2-1, with D possibly matching TRBD1 (6 bases). The CDR3 length is 13 residues. Germline assignment: CDR1 SGHDT and CDR2 YYEEEE. Trimming removed 0 bases from V and 9 bases from J, with 10 bases in between. CDR3 sequence reads: CASSLGGRGEQFF. CDR3 sequence (DNA): TGTGCCAGCAGCTTGGGGGGGCGCGGTGAGCAGTTCTTC.

The chain has TRBV5-6 and TRBJ2-2, with 10 nucleotides matching TRBD1. From germline, CDR1 is SGHDT and CDR2 YYEEEE. Unmatched junction bases numbered 5, after V lost 6 bases and J lost 6 bases. The CDR3 length is 14 residues. In nucleotides, the CDR3 is TGTGCCAGCACCGACAGGGGGCTTGCCGGGGAGCTGTTTTTT. It is translated as CASTDRGLAGELFF.

V gene TRBV7-9 combines with J gene TRBJ2-7, with TRBD2 identical over 9 bases. Germline-derived CDR1 and CDR2 are SEHNR and FQNEAQ (reference sequence). This CDR3 contains 16 residues. V shed 5 bases and J 6 bases; nucleotides not matched to a gene: 14. CDR3 sequence: CASSPRLAERGLEQYF. CDR3 nucleotides: TGTGCCAGCAGCCCGCGACTAGCGGAGAGGGGGCTCGAGCAGTACTTC.

This chain links TRBV4-1 with TRBJ1-5; tentatively, D is TRBD1 (6 bases). The germline V gene has CDR1 MGHRA and CDR2 YSYEKL. Trimming removed 0 bases at V and 9 bases at J, with 15 bases between. The CDR3 spans 15 residues. This CDR3 is CASSQDPGTNRPQHF. In DNA, the CDR3 is TGCGCCAGCAGCCAAGATCCGGGGACAAATAGGCCCCAGCATTTT.

The chain links TRBV18 to TRBJ2-1; 9 bases fit TRBD2. Germline V gene data show CDR1 as KGHSH and CDR2 as LQKENI. Trimming at V came to 8 bases and at J to 4 bases, leaving 12 bases not matched to a gene. The CDR3 extends over 16 amino acids. The CDR3 region has the DNA TGTGCCAGCCGTGCTTTAGCGGGAGTTGGGTACAATGAGCAGTTCTTC. It translates to CASRALAGVGYNEQFF.

The chain links TRBV13 to TRBJ2-5; TRBD1 is a possible D gene (5 bases). V gave up 7 bases and J gave up 5 bases, with 17 bases separating them. The germline V gene encodes CDR1 PRHDT and CDR2 FYEKMQ (reference sequence). This CDR3 region has 14 residues. CDR3 residues: CASTPSQGSETQYF. The DNA of the CDR3 is TGTGCCAGCACTCCAAGCCAGGGTAGCGAGACCCAGTACTTC. Drawing the rest from reference TRBV13 and TRBJ2-5, the complete variable domain is AAGVIQSPRHLIKEKRETATLKCYPIPRHDTVYWYQQGPGQDPQFLISFYEKMQSDKGSIPDRFSAQQFSDYHSELNMSSLELGDSALYFCASTPSQGSETQYFGPGTRLLVL.

This clone was found once. The gene calls are TRBV9 and TRBJ2-3; the D gene is possibly TRBD2 (7 bases). Trimming took off 0 bases at V and 4 bases at J, with 12 bases between the two ends. Germline V lookup: CDR1 SGDLS, CDR2 YYNGEE. The CDR3 sequence is 15 residues long. The CDR3 region is CASSVEGGGPDTQYF. In DNA, the CDR3 is TGTGCCAGCAGCGTAGAAGGGGGAGGGCCAGATACGCAGTATTTT. Looking up the rest from reference TRBV9 and TRBJ2-3 gives the full variable domain: DSGVTQTPKHLITATGQRVTLRCSPRSGDLSVYWYQQSLDQGLQFLIQYYNGEERAKGNILERFSAQQFPDLHSELNLSSLELGDSALYFCASSVEGGGPDTQYFGPGTRLTVL.

The chain links TRBV27 to TRBJ2-7, with 8 bases identical to TRBD1. The germline V gene has CDR1 MNHEY and CDR2 SMNVEV (reference sequence). Germline trimming cut 2 bases from V and 5 bases from J; bases unmatched to any gene: 5. The CDR3 runs 14 residues. This CDR3 is CASSLSRGQDEQYF. CDR3 nucleotide sequence: TGTGCCAGCAGTTTAAGCAGGGGGCAGGACGAGCAGTACTTC.

The V call is TRBV9, the J call TRBJ2-1, with 8 bases matching TRBD1. Per the germline V gene, CDR1 is SGDLS and CDR2 is YYNGEE. The CDR3 is 14 amino acids. Trimming at V came to 3 bases and at J to 7 bases, leaving 6 bases not matched to a gene. The CDR3 reads CASSERQGFNEQFF. As DNA, the CDR3 is TGTGCCAGCAGCGAAAGACAGGGGTTTAATGAGCAGTTCTTC. The whole variable domain, remainder taken from reference TRBV9 and TRBJ2-1, is DSGVTQTPKHLITATGQRVTLRCSPRSGDLSVYWYQQSLDQGLQFLIQYYNGEERAKGNILERFSAQQFPDLHSELNLSSLELGDSALYFCASSERQGFNEQFFGPGTRLTVL.

This sequence joins TRBV5-8 and TRBJ2-2; TRBD1 aligns across 9 bases. Germline CDR1 is SGHTS and CDR2 is YDEGEE. V gave up 3 bases and J gave up 5 bases; unmatched junction bases: 5. This CDR3 region has 15 residues. The CDR3 nucleotides read TGTGCCAGCAGCTATGGACAGGGGAAAACCGGGGAGCTGTTTTTT. It is translated as CASSYGQGKTGELFF.

This clone was seen a few times. This clone may be a read error of a much larger clone one base away. Additional DNA sequences in this sample encode the identical CDR3. The V and J genes are TRBV4-1 and TRBJ2-7, with 11 bases aligning to TRBD1. The CDR3 has 16 residues. With 0 bases clipped from V and 3 bases from J, the junction kept 4 bases outside the gene matches. Germline assignment: CDR1 MGHRA and CDR2 YSYEKL. This CDR3 is CASSQDRGTGGYEQYF. In DNA, the CDR3 is TGCGCCAGCAGCCAAGATCGGGGGACAGGGGGCTACGAGCAGTACTTC.

This chain links TRBV27 with TRBJ2-7; no firm D call. Germline V gene sequence: CDR1 MNHEY, CDR2 SMNVEV (reference sequence). V dropped 2 bases and J dropped 7 bases, with 12 bases sitting between them. The CDR3 has 13 residues. The chain's CDR3 is CASSLHEAQEQYF. The CDR3 bases are TGTGCCAGCAGTTTACACGAGGCGCAAGAGCAGTACTTC.